Each of the 17 T cell receptor beta chains below was sequenced from the same sample in a study of T-cell reconstitution after alpha-beta-depleted transplantation in children. Unique molecular identifiers were built into the TCRbeta library. TCRdb passed the PCR reads through MiXCR, listing each CDR3 protein once. The sample includes 250,000 to 300,000 distinct CDR3 sequences, roughly 9.5% seen only once; the top ten take 10%. The source material was PBMCs from the stem cell graft donor, sampled from the stem cell graft. The receptors were sampled from a human donor who donated a stem cell graft to a child with SCID.

This clonotype was seen repeatedly, ten times or more. The chain combines TRBV27 with TRBJ2-2; no clear D gene. Trimming shortened V by 2 bases and J by 0 bases, and 10 bases separated the two germline ends. The CDR3 length is 16 residues. Germline assignment: CDR1 MNHEY and CDR2 SMNVEV (reference sequence). CDR3 nucleotide sequence: TGTGCCAGCAGTTTAGCGACATTTGCGAACACCGGGGAGCTGTTTTTT. Translating gives CASSLATFANTGELFF.

This clonotype has a handful of counts. The chain's CDR3 is CSARPGLAIETQYF. CDR3 bases: TGCAGTGCTAGACCGGGACTAGCCATTGAGACCCAGTACTTC. The chain employs TRBV20-1 and TRBJ2-5; TRBD2 aligns across 9 bases. The CDR3 extends over 14 amino acids. V lost 2 bases to trimming and J lost 5 bases; unmatched junction nucleotides: 6. Germline assignment: CDR1 DFQATT and CDR2 SNEGSKA (reference sequence).

This clonotype has more than one count but fewer than ten. V and J are TRBV24-1 and TRBJ2-3; D may be TRBD1 or TRBD2 (5 bases each). Germline lookup yields CDR1 KGHDR and CDR2 SFDVKD. The CDR3 loop spans 14 amino acids. Trimming stripped 0 bases from V and 6 bases from J, with 9 bases between. DNA of the CDR3: TGTGCCACCAGTGATTTGCGGGACGGGGATACGCAGTATTTT. It translates to CATSDLRDGDTQYF.

This clonotype was observed many times. The rearrangement links TRBV2 to TRBJ2-7; D is possibly TRBD1 (5 bases). The CDR3 has 13 residues. Germline values: CDR1 SNHLY, CDR2 FYNNEI. V lost 8 bases to trimming and J lost 6 bases, with 17 bases between them. CDR3 DNA sequence: TGTGCCAGCTCCCATACAAGGGGTGGCGAGCAGTACTTC. Amino acids: CASSHTRGGEQYF.

This clonotype was observed a handful of times. This chain uses TRBV6-4 with TRBJ2-3; no definite D call. Germline V gene sequence: CDR1 MRHNA, CDR2 SNTAGT. CDR3 length equals 14 residues. Trimming took off 0 bases at V and 2 bases at J, with 6 bases between the two ends. The DNA for the CDR3 is TGTGCCAGCAGTGACTCTAGGTACACAGATACGCAGTATTTT. Protein sequence: CASSDSRYTDTQYF.

This chain links TRBV5-4 with TRBJ2-3; 11 bases match TRBD1. This CDR3 has 14 residues. Germline CDR1 SGHNT, CDR2 YYREEE (reference sequence). The V gene end was trimmed by 4 bases and the J gene end by 8 bases; junction bases not matched to a gene: 6. DNA for the CDR3: TGTGCCAGCAGCGGACAGGGGGCGCCGGGTACGCAGTATTTT. Protein sequence: CASSGQGAPGTQYF.

The rearrangement joins TRBV18 to TRBJ2-2; TRBD2 agrees at 7 bases. The CDR3 sequence is 13 residues long. Germline V gene data show CDR1 as KGHSH and CDR2 as LQKENI. V shed 5 bases, J shed 4 bases, and the junction held 1 base outside the gene matches. The CDR3 bases are TGTGCCAGCTCAAGCGGGGCCACCGGGGAGCTGTTTTTT. The encoded protein is CASSSGATGELFF.

On this clonotype: A much larger clone differs by one base, so this may be a read error. The gene calls are TRBV4-1 and TRBJ2-7; D not resolved. The CDR3 loop spans 17 amino acids. V lost 0 bases to trimming and J lost 3 bases, with 18 bases between them. CDR1 and CDR2 from the germline V gene are MGHRA and YSYEKL. The CDR3 nucleotides are TGCGCCAGCAGCCAAGATATGGCACAGACCATCTACTACGAGCAGTACTTC. Amino acids: CASSQDMAQTIYYEQYF.

There are a few counts of this clonotype. The rearrangement uses TRBV20-1 and TRBJ2-1; 9 bases align to TRBD2. The V and J ends lost 6 bases and 1 base, in that order; junction bases with no gene match: 4. Germline V lookup: CDR1 DFQATT, CDR2 SNEGSKA (reference sequence). CDR3 size: 14 residues. This chain's CDR3 is CSAPLAGSYNEQFF. CDR3 nucleotide sequence: TGCAGTGCACCACTAGCGGGTTCCTACAATGAGCAGTTCTTC.

This clonotype was counted between two and nine times. The CDR3 DNA sequence: TGTGCCAGCAGCTCTCTCAGGGGAGGGAAAGATACGCAGTATTTT. As protein: CASSSLRGGKDTQYF. The genes are TRBV7-8 and TRBJ2-3; D is possibly TRBD2 (7 bases). The CDR3 consists of 15 residues. Germline V CDR1 and CDR2: SGHVS, FQNEAQ. Trimming removed 4 bases from V and 5 bases from J, with 16 bases in between.

In this sample, this clonotype turned up a few times. The CDR3: CASRLAGGNEQFF. CDR3 sequence (DNA): TGTGCCAGCAGGCTAGCGGGGGGCAATGAGCAGTTCTTC. The chain links TRBV6-1 to TRBJ2-1; 11 bases match TRBD2. This CDR3 region has 13 residues. J lost 6 bases, V lost 6 bases, and 1 base had no gene match. CDR1 and CDR2 (germline): MNHNS, SASEGT.

This clonotype has just a few counts. CDR3 DNA: TGTGCCAGCAGTATTGGACAGAACACTGAAGCTTTCTTT. Translated, it gives CASSIGQNTEAFF. The chain recombines TRBV27 with TRBJ1-1; D might be TRBD1 (5 bases). Germline CDR1 MNHEY, CDR2 SMNVEV (reference sequence). CDR3 size: 13 residues. Between the trimmed V and J ends, which lost 5 bases and 1 base, there was a span of 8 bases.

The chain joins TRBV20-1 to TRBJ1-6; D unclear. Per germline, CDR1 DFQATT and CDR2 SNEGSKA (reference sequence). Trimming pared 1 base from V and 10 bases from J, leaving 11 bases between. The CDR3 runs 13 residues. The chain's CDR3 is CSARGVAGSPLHF. The CDR3 coding sequence is TGCAGTGCTAGAGGGGTGGCGGGGTCACCCCTCCACTTT.

The table lists this clonotype with a few counts. The chain employs TRBV20-1 and TRBJ1-1, with D tentatively TRBD1 (6 bases). With 6 bases removed from V and 6 bases from J, the gap between germline ends came to 17 bases. This CDR3 comprises 13 residues. Germline V gene data show CDR1 as DFQATT and CDR2 as SNEGSKA (reference sequence). In DNA, the CDR3 is TGCAGTGCCCCTGATCAGGGGATCCCTGAAGCTTTCTTT. Its translation: CSAPDQGIPEAFF.

This chain connects TRBV20-1 to TRBJ2-1; 8 bases are a match to TRBD2. With 6 bases clipped from V and 6 bases from J, the junction kept 4 bases outside the gene matches. Per the germline V gene, CDR1 is DFQATT and CDR2 is SNEGSKA (reference sequence). The CDR3 consists of 12 residues. Here the CDR3 reads CSATGGFNEQFF. The DNA for the CDR3 is TGCAGTGCGACGGGGGGGTTCAATGAGCAGTTCTTC.

Many counts were recorded for this clonotype. The chain has TRBV3-1 and TRBJ1-1; D gene unclear. CDR1 and CDR2 (germline): LGHDT, YNNKEL (reference sequence). The CDR3 is made up of 11 amino acids. The V and J ends lost 6 bases and 4 bases respectively, with 6 bases between them. CDR3 coding DNA: TGTGCCAGCAGTTTACTCACTGAAGCTTTCTTT. It specifies CASSLLTEAFF.

This clonotype was seen a handful of times. The chain is built from TRBV20-1 and TRBJ2-3, with TRBD2 as a possible D gene (5 bases). The CDR3 has 17 residues. CDR1 DFQATT and CDR2 SNEGSKA come from the germline V gene (reference sequence). V gave up 3 bases and J gave up 5 bases, with 24 bases separating them. The CDR3 region is CSASVGPWTAAGDTQYF. DNA for the CDR3: TGCAGTGCTAGTGTCGGACCCTGGACTGCCGCCGGAGATACGCAGTATTTT.